The 30 T cell receptor beta chains given below trace back to one sample, sequenced in a study of cytomegalovirus exposure and HLA in healthy donors. The PCR contained 60 Vbeta and 13 Jbeta primers. Measured with immunoSEQ multiplex PCR; TCRdb has only the in-frame clones, and not every one. This table has 150,000 to 200,000 clones, more than 85% appearing once. Sequencing input: PBMCs. These receptors originate from a woman between 18 and 30 years old in good health and CMV-seronegative.

V usage is TRBV7-9 and J usage is TRBJ1-2, with D unresolved. The CDR3 length is 14 residues. Germline CDR1 is SEHNR and CDR2 is FQNEAQ (reference sequence). V lost 5 bases and J 2 bases, leaving 12 bases between the germline ends. CDR3 bases: TGTGCCAGCAGCCGCCGGGTGCAGAACTATGGCTACACCTTC. This sequence encodes CASSRRVQNYGYTF.

The gene calls are TRBV28 and TRBJ2-2; 12 bases agree with TRBD2. J gave up 7 bases and V 5 bases, and 8 bases lay outside the gene matches. CDR1 is MDHEN and CDR2 is SYDVKM in the germline V gene. This CDR3 is 16 amino acids long. Written as DNA, the CDR3 is TGTGCCAGCAGTCCCGGACTAGCGGGGTGGGTCGGGGAGCTGTTTTTT. Protein product: CASSPGLAGWVGELFF.

J is TRBJ2-3 and V is TRBV7-2; maybe TRBD2 (7 bases). Trimming removed 2 bases at V and 4 bases at J, with 19 bases between. CDR3 length: 17 amino acids. Germline V CDR1 and CDR2: SGHTA, FQGNSA. The CDR3 bases are TGTGCCAGCAGCTTAACCGGGGGAGGGGGGCGGTCAGATACGCAGTATTTT. This translates into CASSLTGGGGRSDTQYF.

This chain links TRBV7-3 with TRBJ2-1, with 7 bases that match TRBD2. The germline CDR1 and CDR2 sequences are SGHTA and FQGTGA. CDR3 length: 18 amino acids. V dropped 1 base and J dropped 0; count of bases not matched to a gene: 9. CDR3 amino acids: CASSLIAGSLNSYNEQFF. The CDR3 DNA reads TGTGCCAGCAGCTTAATAGCGGGCTCCTTAAACTCCTACAATGAGCAGTTCTTC.

This sequence joins TRBV7-9 and TRBJ2-7, with a possible D match to TRBD2 (6 bases). This CDR3 comprises 14 residues. The V and J ends lost 1 base and 3 bases respectively, with 10 bases between them. Per germline, CDR1 SEHNR and CDR2 FQNEAQ (reference sequence). The CDR3 loop reads CASSLGAGFYEQYF. CDR3 bases: TGTGCCAGCAGCTTAGGGGCGGGGTTCTACGAGCAGTACTTC.

Only one count was recorded for this clone. The V gene is TRBV6-1, the J gene TRBJ2-7; 13 bases line up with TRBD2. The CDR3 contains 14 residues. With 6 bases clipped from V and 3 bases from J, the junction kept 2 bases outside the gene matches. Per germline, CDR1 MNHNS and CDR2 SASEGT. CDR3 DNA: TGTGCCAGCAGGGGACTAGCGGGAAGCTACGAGCAGTACTTC. Encoded protein: CASRGLAGSYEQYF.

The chain joins TRBV5-4 to TRBJ2-7, with 12 nucleotides matching TRBD2. There are 16 residues in the CDR3. The junction had 10 bases not matched to a gene; V was cut back by 5 bases and J by 4 bases. Germline V gene sequence: CDR1 SGHNT, CDR2 YYREEE (reference sequence). CDR3 region: CASSSMTSGSGYEQYF. Here the CDR3 DNA reads TGTGCCAGCAGTTCTATGACTAGCGGGAGTGGTTACGAGCAGTACTTC.

This chain links TRBV5-1 with TRBJ2-5; D is perhaps TRBD2 (5 bases). The CDR3 length is 15 residues. Deletions cut 4 bases from V and 2 bases from J, with 15 bases between. CDR1 is SGHRS and CDR2 is YFSETQ in the germline V gene. The chain's CDR3 is CASSDRDYPQETQYF. CDR3 nucleotides: TGCGCCAGCAGCGACCGGGATTATCCTCAAGAGACCCAGTACTTC.

Worth noting for this clone: One junction end does not reproduce the germline sequence, and a read error may be involved. The chain carries TRBV7-7 and TRBJ2-5; D perhaps matches TRBD1 (6 bases). From germline, CDR1 is SSHAT and CDR2 FNYEAQ (reference sequence). This CDR3 is built from 13 residues. The CDR3 loop is CASSSGVQETQYF. The CDR3 DNA reads as TGTGCTAGCAGCTCAGGGGTCCAAGAGACCCAGTACTTC. Together with reference TRBV7-7 and TRBJ2-5, the CDR3 gives the full variable domain: GAGVSQSPRYKVTKRGQDVTLRCDPISSHATLYWYQQALGQGPEFLTYFNYEAQPDKSGLPSDRFSAERPEGSISTLTIQRTEQRDSAMYRCASSSGVQETQYFGPGTRLLVL.

This clone turned up a few times. Other DNA sequences in the same sample also yield this CDR3. This chain uses TRBV6-5 with TRBJ2-2; the D gene is possibly TRBD2 (6 bases). V was clipped by 2 bases and J by 4 bases, with 11 bases between them. The germline V gene has CDR1 MNHEY and CDR2 SVGAGI. This CDR3 is 15 amino acids long. The CDR3 protein is CASSYGGAGTGELFF. For the CDR3, the DNA is TGTGCCAGCAGTTACGGCGGGGCCGGCACCGGGGAGCTGTTTTTT.

The chain has TRBV7-2 and TRBJ2-7; D is perhaps TRBD1 (6 bases). The germline V gene encodes CDR1 SGHTA and CDR2 FQGNSA. V shed 5 bases and J shed 7 bases, with 24 bases lying between them. This CDR3 contains 16 residues. CDR3 nucleotide sequence: TGTGCCAGCAGCATAACCTCCGGGACACCCCAGGGGGAGCAGTACTTC. This sequence encodes CASSITSGTPQGEQYF.

The chain uses TRBV5-1 and TRBJ1-1, with D uncertain. CDR1 is SGHRS and CDR2 is YFSETQ in the germline V gene. Trimming took off 3 bases at V and 4 bases at J, with 16 bases between the two ends. This CDR3 spans 15 amino acids. The CDR3 sequence is CASSSDFGFGTEAFF. The DNA for the CDR3 is TGCGCCAGCAGCTCCGATTTCGGGTTCGGCACTGAAGCTTTCTTT.

DNA for the CDR3: TGCGCCAGCAGCCAAGATCGACTAGCGGGAACCTACGAGCAGTACTTC. Its protein product is CASSQDRLAGTYEQYF. The genes are TRBV4-3 and TRBJ2-7; 11 bases line up with TRBD2. The junction had 3 bases not matched to a gene; V was cut back by 0 bases and J by 2 bases. This CDR3 region has 16 residues. Germline CDR1 reads LGHNA; CDR2 reads YSLEER.

The chain is built from TRBV28 and TRBJ1-2; D unresolved. V lost 10 bases, J lost 0 bases, and 6 bases lay in between. CDR1 and CDR2 (germline): MDHEN, SYDVKM. The CDR3 consists of 11 residues. This CDR3 is CATRANYGYTF. The CDR3 DNA reads TGTGCCACCCGAGCTAACTATGGCTACACCTTC.

V gene TRBV7-9 combines with J gene TRBJ2-2, with 15 bases lining up with TRBD2. The germline gives CDR1 SEHNR, CDR2 FQNEAQ (reference sequence). J lost 4 bases, V lost 5 bases, and 11 bases had no gene match. The CDR3 has 19 residues. The CDR3 coding sequence is TGTGCCAGCAGCAGATCTGGACTAGCGGGGGGGCCCGGCACCGGGGAGCTGTTTTTT. This codes for CASSRSGLAGGPGTGELFF.

The chain links TRBV7-9 to TRBJ2-7, with a tentative D call TRBD1 (5 bases). The CDR3 spans 14 residues. V lost 5 bases and J 0 bases, leaving 11 bases between the germline ends. CDR1 SEHNR and CDR2 FQNEAQ come from the germline V gene (reference sequence). As DNA, the CDR3 is TGTGCCAGCAGCCCCCTAGGGGCCTCCTACGAGCAGTACTTC. It encodes CASSPLGASYEQYF.

The V call is TRBV5-5, the J call TRBJ1-2; tentatively, D is TRBD1 (5 bases). The germline gives CDR1 SGHKS, CDR2 YYEKEE (reference sequence). Trimming shortened V by 2 bases and J by 6 bases, and 20 bases separated the two germline ends. This CDR3 comprises 16 residues. The CDR3, as DNA: TGTGCCAGCAGCTTTAGTTGGGGCGGCAGGGCGGATGGCTACACCTTC. Translating it yields CASSFSWGGRADGYTF. The whole variable domain, remainder taken from reference TRBV5-5 and TRBJ1-2, is DAGVTQSPTHLIKTRGQQVTLRCSPISGHKSVSWYQQVLGQGPQFIFQYYEKEERGRGNFPDRFSARQFPNYSSELNVNALLLGDSALYLCASSFSWGGRADGYTFGSGTRLTVV.

The chain employs TRBV11-2 and TRBJ2-5; 7 bases line up with TRBD2. There are 14 residues in the CDR3. Per germline, CDR1 SGHAT and CDR2 FQNNGV. With 5 bases clipped from V and 4 bases from J, the junction kept 7 bases outside the gene matches. The CDR3 DNA reads TGTGCCAGCAGCCCAGCGGGGAGGGGAGAGACCCAGTACTTC. Amino acids: CASSPAGRGETQYF.

The chain is built from TRBV19 and TRBJ2-5; 7 bases are a match to TRBD1. CDR1 LNHDA and CDR2 SQIVND come from the germline V gene (reference sequence). Trimming at V came to 4 bases and at J to 5 bases, leaving 4 bases not matched to a gene. The CDR3 covers 13 residues. CDR3 sequence reads: CASSKQGFETQYF. The CDR3 DNA reads as TGTGCCAGTAGTAAACAGGGGTTCGAGACCCAGTACTTC.

The chain links TRBV6-5 to TRBJ2-7; TRBD1 matches 9 bases. Germline-derived CDR1 and CDR2 are MNHEY and SVGAGI. CDR3 length: 16 residues. Unmatched junction bases numbered 6, after V lost 2 bases and J lost 1 base. CDR3 DNA sequence: TGTGCCAGCAGTTACCGAGGACAGGGGCCATCCTACGAGCAGTACTTC. Protein product: CASSYRGQGPSYEQYF.

Comments on this clone: The identical CDR3 is also encoded by other nucleotide sequences in the sample. The J gene is TRBJ2-7, the V gene TRBV5-1, with D possibly TRBD2 on 6 matching bases. There are 14 residues in the CDR3. V lost 1 base to trimming and J lost 4 bases, with 12 bases between them. Germline CDR1 reads SGHRS; CDR2 reads YFSETQ. This chain's CDR3 is CASSLSGLSYEQYF. CDR3 DNA sequence: TGCGCCAGCAGCTTGAGCGGGTTGAGTTACGAGCAGTACTTC.

This clone occurred once. The chain combines TRBV11-1 with TRBJ1-2; TRBD1 matches 10 bases. The CDR3 spans 14 residues. Trimming at V came to 5 bases and at J to 5 bases, leaving 5 bases not matched to a gene. CDR1 and CDR2 from the germline V gene are SGHAT and FQDESV (reference sequence). The CDR3: CASSPRTGGYGYTF. As DNA, the CDR3 is TGTGCCAGCAGCCCGCGGACAGGGGGATATGGCTACACCTTC. Based on the CDR3 plus reference TRBV11-1 and TRBJ1-2, the full variable domain is EAEVAQSPRYKITEKSQAVAFWCDPISGHATLYWYRQILGQGPELLVQFQDESVVDDSQLPKDRFSAERLKGVDSTLKIQPAELGDSAMYLCASSPRTGGYGYTFGSGTRLTVV.

This sequence joins TRBV18 and TRBJ1-2; D remains unclear. This CDR3 has 12 residues. Trimming took off 2 bases at V and 6 bases at J, with 7 bases between the two ends. The V gene's germline CDR1 is KGHSH and CDR2 LQKENI. The CDR3 DNA sequence: TGTGCCAGCTCACCATTGACACATGGCTACACCTTC. Its translation: CASSPLTHGYTF.

This clone was counted between two and nine times. The DNA of the CDR3 is TGCGCCAGCAGCCAAGATGGGAGGGGGAGGGCCAAAAACATTCAGTACTTC. This codes for CASSQDGRGRAKNIQYF. The chain links TRBV4-3 to TRBJ2-4, with D perhaps TRBD2 (7 bases). V lost 0 bases, J lost 1 base, and 13 bases lay in between. Per the germline V gene, CDR1 is LGHNA and CDR2 is YSLEER. CDR3 size: 17 residues.

The chain recombines TRBV7-9 with TRBJ2-3; 13 bases fit TRBD2. CDR1 and CDR2 from the germline V gene are SEHNR and FQNEAQ (reference sequence). This CDR3 spans 13 amino acids. J lost 13 bases, V lost 5 bases, and 6 bases had no gene match. The chain's CDR3 is CASSPTSGRQKYF. CDR3 sequence (DNA): TGTGCCAGCAGCCCGACTAGCGGGAGGCAGAAGTATTTT.

This clone came up a few times. The chain joins TRBV29-1 to TRBJ1-1; 7 bases are a match to TRBD1. J was trimmed by 1 base and V by 5 bases; bases with no gene match: 1. CDR1 is SQVTM and CDR2 is ANQGSEA in the germline V gene. The CDR3 sequence is 12 residues long. CDR3: CSVHRGNTEAFF. The CDR3 bases are TGCAGCGTTCACAGGGGGAACACTGAAGCTTTCTTT. Using reference TRBV29-1 and TRBJ1-1 for the parts outside the CDR3, the full variable domain is SAVISQKPSRDICQRGTSLTIQCQVDSQVTMMFWYRQQPGQSLTLIATANQGSEATYESGFVIDKFPISRPNLTFSTLTVSNMSPEDSSIYLCSVHRGNTEAFFGQGTRLTVV.

In its sample, this clone was seen many times. This chain connects TRBV5-4 to TRBJ1-2; D remains unclear. V lost 4 bases, J lost 8 bases, and 12 bases lay in between. Germline loops: CDR1 SGHNT, CDR2 YYREEE (reference sequence). The CDR3 runs 12 residues. The CDR3 protein is CASSESLSGYTF. The CDR3, as DNA: TGTGCCAGCAGCGAATCGTTGAGCGGCTACACCTTC.

The chain is built from TRBV29-1 and TRBJ2-3; a weak D match, TRBD2 (7 bases). This CDR3 is built from 15 residues. Germline V lookup: CDR1 SQVTM, CDR2 ANQGSEA. Trimming took off 3 bases at V and 0 bases at J, with 13 bases between the two ends. CDR3 sequence reads: CSVDLGGASTDTQYF. The CDR3 nucleotides read TGCAGCGTTGACCTTGGGGGGGCGAGCACAGATACGCAGTATTTT.

DNA for the CDR3: TGTGCCAGCAGTTTGGGACTAGCGAACACCGGGGAGCTGTTTTTT. Residues: CASSLGLANTGELFF. The chain couples TRBV6-6 to TRBJ2-2; TRBD2 agrees at 8 bases. The CDR3 is 15 amino acids. The germline gives CDR1 MNHNY, CDR2 SVGAGI (reference sequence). V was clipped by 4 bases and J by 0 bases; unmatched bases: 1.

CDR3 amino acids: CASSVEAGGYNEQFF. DNA of the CDR3: TGTGCCAGCAGCGTAGAAGCGGGGGGGTACAATGAGCAGTTCTTC. The gene calls are TRBV9 and TRBJ2-1, with 10 nucleotides matching TRBD2. The V gene's germline CDR1 is SGDLS and CDR2 YYNGEE. The CDR3 has 15 amino acids. V shed 0 bases and J 4 bases; nucleotides not matched to a gene: 1.